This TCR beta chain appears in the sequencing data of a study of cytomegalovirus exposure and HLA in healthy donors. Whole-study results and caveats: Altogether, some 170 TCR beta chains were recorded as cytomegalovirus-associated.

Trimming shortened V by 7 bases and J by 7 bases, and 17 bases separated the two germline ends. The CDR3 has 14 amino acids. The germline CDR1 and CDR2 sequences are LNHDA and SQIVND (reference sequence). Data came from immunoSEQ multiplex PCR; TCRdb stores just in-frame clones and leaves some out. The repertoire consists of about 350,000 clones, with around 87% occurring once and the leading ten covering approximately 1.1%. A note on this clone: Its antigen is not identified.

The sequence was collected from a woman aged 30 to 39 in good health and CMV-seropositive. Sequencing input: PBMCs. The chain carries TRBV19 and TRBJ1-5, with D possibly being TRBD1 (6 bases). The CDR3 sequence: CASIQGGGAQPQHF. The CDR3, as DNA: TGTGCCAGTATCCAGGGCGGGGGGGCCCAGCCCCAGCATTTT.